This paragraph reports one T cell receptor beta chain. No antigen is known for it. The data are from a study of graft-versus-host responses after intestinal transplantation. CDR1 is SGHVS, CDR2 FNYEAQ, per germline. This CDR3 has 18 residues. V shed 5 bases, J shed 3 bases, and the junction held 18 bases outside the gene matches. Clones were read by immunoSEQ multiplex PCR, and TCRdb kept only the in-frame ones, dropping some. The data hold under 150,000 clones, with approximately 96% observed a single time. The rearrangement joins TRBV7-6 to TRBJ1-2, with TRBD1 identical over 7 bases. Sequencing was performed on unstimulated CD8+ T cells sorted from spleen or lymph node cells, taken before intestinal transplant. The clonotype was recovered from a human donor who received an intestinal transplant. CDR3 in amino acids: CASSPKGQTRPRDYGYTF. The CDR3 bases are TGTGCCAGCAGCCCAAAGGGACAGACTCGCCCAAGAGACTATGGCTACACCTTC.